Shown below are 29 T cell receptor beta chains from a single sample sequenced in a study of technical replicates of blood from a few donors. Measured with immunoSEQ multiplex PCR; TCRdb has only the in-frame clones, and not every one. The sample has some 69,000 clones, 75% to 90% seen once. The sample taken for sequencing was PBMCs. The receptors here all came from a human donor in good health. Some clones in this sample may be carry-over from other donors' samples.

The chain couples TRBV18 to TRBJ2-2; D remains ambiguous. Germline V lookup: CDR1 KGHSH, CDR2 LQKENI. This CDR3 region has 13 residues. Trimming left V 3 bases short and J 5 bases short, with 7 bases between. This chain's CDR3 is CASSPGGTGELFF. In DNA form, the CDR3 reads TGTGCCAGCTCACCCGGCGGTACCGGGGAGCTGTTTTTT. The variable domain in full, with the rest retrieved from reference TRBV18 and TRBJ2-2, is NAGVMQNPRHLVRRRGQEARLRCSPMKGHSHVYWYRQLPEEGLKFMVYLQKENIIDESGMPKERFSAEFPKEGPSILRIQQVVRGDSAAYFCASSPGGTGELFFGEGSRLTVL.

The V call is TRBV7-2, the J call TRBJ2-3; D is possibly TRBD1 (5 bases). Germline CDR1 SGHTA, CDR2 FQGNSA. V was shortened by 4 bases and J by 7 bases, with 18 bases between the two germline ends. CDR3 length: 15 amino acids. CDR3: CASSSDSWTFNTQYF. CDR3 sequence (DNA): TGTGCCAGCAGCTCTGACAGCTGGACGTTCAATACGCAGTATTTT.

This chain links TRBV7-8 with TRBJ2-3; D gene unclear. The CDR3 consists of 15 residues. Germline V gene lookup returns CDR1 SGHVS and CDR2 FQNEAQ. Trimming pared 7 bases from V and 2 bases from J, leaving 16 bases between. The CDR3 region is CASMLRRQNTDTQYF. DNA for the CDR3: TGTGCCAGCATGCTACGGCGACAAAACACAGATACGCAGTATTTT.

As DNA, the CDR3 is TGTGCCAGCAGCCAGGGACTAGCGGGAGTGGATGAGCAGTTCTTC. Its translation: CASSQGLAGVDEQFF. The chain has TRBV7-9 and TRBJ2-1, with TRBD2 matching 14 bases. Germline CDR1 and CDR2: SEHNR and FQNEAQ (reference sequence). V gave up 5 bases and J gave up 8 bases; unmatched junction bases: 5. This CDR3 region has 15 residues.

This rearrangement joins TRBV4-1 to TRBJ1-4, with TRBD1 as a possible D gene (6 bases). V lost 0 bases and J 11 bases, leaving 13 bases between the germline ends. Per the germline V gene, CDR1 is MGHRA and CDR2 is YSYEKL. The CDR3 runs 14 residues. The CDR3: CASSQDMGAGKLFF. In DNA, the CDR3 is TGCGCCAGCAGCCAAGATATGGGGGCCGGGAAACTGTTTTTT.

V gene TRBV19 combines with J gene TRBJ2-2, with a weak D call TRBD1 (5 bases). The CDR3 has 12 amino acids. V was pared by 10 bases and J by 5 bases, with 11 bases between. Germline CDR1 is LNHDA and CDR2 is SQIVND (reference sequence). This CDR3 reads CATGARTGELFF. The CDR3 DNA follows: TGTGCCACTGGGGCCCGGACCGGGGAGCTGTTTTTT.

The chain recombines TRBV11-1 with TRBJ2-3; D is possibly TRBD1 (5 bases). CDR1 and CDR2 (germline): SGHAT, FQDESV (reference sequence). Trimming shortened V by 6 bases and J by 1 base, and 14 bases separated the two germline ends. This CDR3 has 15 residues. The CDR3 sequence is CASSQGVVGTDTQYF. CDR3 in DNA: TGTGCCAGCAGTCAAGGGGTGGTTGGCACAGATACGCAGTATTTT.

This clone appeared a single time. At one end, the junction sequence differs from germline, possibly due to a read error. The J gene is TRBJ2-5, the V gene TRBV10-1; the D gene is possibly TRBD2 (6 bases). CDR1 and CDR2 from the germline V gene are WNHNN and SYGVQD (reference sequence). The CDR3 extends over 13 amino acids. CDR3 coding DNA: TGCGCCACCAGTCGGGAGAACCAAGAGACCCAGTACTTC. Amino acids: CATSRENQETQYF.

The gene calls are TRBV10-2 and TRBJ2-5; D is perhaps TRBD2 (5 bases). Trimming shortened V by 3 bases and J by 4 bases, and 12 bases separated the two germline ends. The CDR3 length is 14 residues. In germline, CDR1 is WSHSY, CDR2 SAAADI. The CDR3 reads CASSDVRGSETQYF. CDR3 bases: TGCGCCAGCAGTGACGTCCGGGGTTCAGAGACCCAGTACTTC.

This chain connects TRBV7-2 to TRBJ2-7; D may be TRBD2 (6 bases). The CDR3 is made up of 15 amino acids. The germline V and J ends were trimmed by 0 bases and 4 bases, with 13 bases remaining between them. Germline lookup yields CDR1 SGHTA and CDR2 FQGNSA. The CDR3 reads CASSLAASGPYEQYF. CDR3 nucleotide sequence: TGTGCCAGCAGCTTAGCGGCCAGCGGGCCATACGAGCAGTACTTC.

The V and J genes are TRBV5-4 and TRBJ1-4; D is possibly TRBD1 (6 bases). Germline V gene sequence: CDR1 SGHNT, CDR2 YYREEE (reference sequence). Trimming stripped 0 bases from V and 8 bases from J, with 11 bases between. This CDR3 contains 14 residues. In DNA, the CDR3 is TGTGCCAGCAGCTTGGCAGGGGAAGGCGAAAAACTGTTTTTT. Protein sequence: CASSLAGEGEKLFF.

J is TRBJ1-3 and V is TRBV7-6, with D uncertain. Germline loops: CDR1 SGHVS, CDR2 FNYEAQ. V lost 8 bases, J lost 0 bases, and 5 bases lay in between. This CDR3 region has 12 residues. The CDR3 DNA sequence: TGTGCCAGCGCCAGCTCTGGAAACACCATATATTTT. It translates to CASASSGNTIYF.

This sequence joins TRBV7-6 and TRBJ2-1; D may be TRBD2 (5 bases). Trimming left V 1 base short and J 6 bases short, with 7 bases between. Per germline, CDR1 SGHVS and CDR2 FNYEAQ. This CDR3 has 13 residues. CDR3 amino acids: CASSLGGLNEQFF. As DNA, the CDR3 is TGTGCCAGCAGCTTAGGAGGGCTCAATGAGCAGTTCTTC.

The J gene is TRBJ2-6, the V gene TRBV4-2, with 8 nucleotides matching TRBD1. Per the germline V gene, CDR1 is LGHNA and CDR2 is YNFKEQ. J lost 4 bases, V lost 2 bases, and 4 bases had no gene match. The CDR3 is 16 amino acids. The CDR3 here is CASSQYQGAGANVLTF. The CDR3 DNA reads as TGTGCCAGCAGCCAATACCAGGGGGCAGGGGCCAACGTCCTGACTTTC.

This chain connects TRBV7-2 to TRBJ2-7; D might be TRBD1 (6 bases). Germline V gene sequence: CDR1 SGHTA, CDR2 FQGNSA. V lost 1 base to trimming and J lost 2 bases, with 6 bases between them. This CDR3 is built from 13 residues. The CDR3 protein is CASSLDRAYEQYF. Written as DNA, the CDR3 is TGTGCCAGCAGCTTAGACAGGGCCTACGAGCAGTACTTC.

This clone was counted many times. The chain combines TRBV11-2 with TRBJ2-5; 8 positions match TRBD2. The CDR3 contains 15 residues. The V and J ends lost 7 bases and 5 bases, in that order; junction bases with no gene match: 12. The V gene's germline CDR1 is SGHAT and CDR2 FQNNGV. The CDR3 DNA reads TGTGCCAGCACTGCTTGGCCAGCGGGGGAGGAGACCCAGTACTTC. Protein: CASTAWPAGEETQYF.

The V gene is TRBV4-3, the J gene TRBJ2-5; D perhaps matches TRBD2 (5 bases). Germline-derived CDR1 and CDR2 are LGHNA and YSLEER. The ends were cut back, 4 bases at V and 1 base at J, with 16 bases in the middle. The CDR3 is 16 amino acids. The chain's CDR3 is CASSPVATAGQETQYF. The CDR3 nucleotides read TGCGCCAGCAGCCCCGTAGCGACTGCAGGCCAAGAGACCCAGTACTTC.

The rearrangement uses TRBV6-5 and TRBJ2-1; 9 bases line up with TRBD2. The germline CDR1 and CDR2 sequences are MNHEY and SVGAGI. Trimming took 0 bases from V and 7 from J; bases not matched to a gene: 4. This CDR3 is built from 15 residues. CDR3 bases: TGTGCCAGCAGTTACTCCATAGCGGGAGTAAATGAGCAGTTCTTC. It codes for CASSYSIAGVNEQFF.

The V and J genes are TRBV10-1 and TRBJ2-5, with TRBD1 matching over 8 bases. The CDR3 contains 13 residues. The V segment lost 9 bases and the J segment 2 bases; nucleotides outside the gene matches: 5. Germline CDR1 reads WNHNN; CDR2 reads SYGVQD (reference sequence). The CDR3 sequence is CARPGQDQETQYF. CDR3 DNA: TGCGCCAGACCGGGACAGGATCAAGAGACCCAGTACTTC.

The CDR3 loop is CASRQGRAKNIQYF. The CDR3 DNA sequence: TGTGCCAGCAGACAGGGCCGGGCCAAAAACATTCAGTACTTC. The gene calls are TRBV2 and TRBJ2-4; weak D call: TRBD1 (6 bases). The CDR3 spans 14 residues. CDR1 and CDR2 (germline): SNHLY, FYNNEI. V lost 6 bases to trimming and J lost 1 base, with 10 bases between them.

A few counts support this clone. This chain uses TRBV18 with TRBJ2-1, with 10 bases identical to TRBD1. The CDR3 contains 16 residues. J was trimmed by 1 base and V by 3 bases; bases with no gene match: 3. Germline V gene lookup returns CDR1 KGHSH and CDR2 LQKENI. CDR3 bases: TGTGCCAGCTCACCGCCGGGACAGGGGTCCTACAATGAGCAGTTCTTC. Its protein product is CASSPPGQGSYNEQFF.

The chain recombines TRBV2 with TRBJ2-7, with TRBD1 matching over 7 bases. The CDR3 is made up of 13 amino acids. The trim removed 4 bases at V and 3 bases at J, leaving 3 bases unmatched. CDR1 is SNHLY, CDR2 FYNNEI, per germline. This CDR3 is CASSAGQNYEQYF. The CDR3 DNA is TGTGCCAGCAGTGCGGGACAGAACTACGAGCAGTACTTC.

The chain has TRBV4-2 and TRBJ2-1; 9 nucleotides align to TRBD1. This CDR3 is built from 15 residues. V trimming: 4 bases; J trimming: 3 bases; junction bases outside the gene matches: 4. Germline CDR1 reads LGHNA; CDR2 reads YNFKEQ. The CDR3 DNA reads TGTGCCAGCAGCCGATCGGACAGGGGCTACAATGAGCAGTTCTTC. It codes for CASSRSDRGYNEQFF.

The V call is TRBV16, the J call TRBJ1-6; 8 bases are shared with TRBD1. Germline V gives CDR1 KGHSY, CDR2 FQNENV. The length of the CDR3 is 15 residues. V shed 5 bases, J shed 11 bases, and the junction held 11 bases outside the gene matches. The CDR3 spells CASSKLDRGKAPLHF. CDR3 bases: TGTGCCAGCAGCAAACTCGACAGGGGTAAGGCACCCCTCCACTTT.

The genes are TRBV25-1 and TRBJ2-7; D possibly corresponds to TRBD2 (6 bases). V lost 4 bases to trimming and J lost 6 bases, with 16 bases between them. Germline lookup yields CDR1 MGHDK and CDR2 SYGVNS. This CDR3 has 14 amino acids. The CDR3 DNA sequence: TGTGCCAGCAGTGGGGCAGGACTATTTTCCGAGCAGTACTTC. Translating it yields CASSGAGLFSEQYF.

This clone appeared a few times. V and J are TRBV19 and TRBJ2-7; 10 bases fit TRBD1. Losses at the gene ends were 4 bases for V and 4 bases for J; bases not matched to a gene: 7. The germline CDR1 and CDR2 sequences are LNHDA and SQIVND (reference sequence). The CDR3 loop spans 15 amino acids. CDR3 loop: CASSTGRDRGYEQYF. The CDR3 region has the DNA TGTGCCAGTAGTACGGGGCGGGACAGGGGATACGAGCAGTACTTC. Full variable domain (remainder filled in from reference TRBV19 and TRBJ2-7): DGGITQSPKYLFRKEGQNVTLSCEQNLNHDAMYWYRQDPGQGLRLIYYSQIVNDFQKGDIAEGYSVSREKKESFPLTVTSAQKNPTAFYLCASSTGRDRGYEQYFGPGTRLTVT.

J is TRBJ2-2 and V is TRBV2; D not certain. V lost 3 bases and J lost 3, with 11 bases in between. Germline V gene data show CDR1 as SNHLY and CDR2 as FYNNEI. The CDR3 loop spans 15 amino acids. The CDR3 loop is CASSDGAAYTGELFF. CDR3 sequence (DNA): TGTGCCAGCAGTGACGGTGCGGCTTACACCGGGGAGCTGTTTTTT.

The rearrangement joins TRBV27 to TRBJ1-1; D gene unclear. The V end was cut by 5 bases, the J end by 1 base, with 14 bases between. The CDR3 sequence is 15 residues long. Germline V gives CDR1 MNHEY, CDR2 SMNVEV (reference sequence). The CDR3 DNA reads TGTGCCAGCAGTCCCTTGGGCCTACAGAACACTGAAGCTTTCTTT. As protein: CASSPLGLQNTEAFF.

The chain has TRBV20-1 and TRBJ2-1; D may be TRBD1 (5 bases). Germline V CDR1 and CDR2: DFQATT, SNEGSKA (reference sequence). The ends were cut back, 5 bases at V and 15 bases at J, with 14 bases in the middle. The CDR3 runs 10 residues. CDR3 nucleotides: TGCAGTGCTGGCCGAGACAGAGGGTTCTTC. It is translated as CSAGRDRGFF.